This T cell receptor (beta chain) was sequenced for a study of ipilimumab plus nivolumab after autologous stem cell transplantation. The CDR3 totals 15 residues. TCRdb's copy holds only in-frame clones and misses some; the assay was immunoSEQ multiplex PCR. The table has some 17,000 clones, approximately 80% seen once. The sequence was collected from a male donor with diffuse large B-cell lymphoma. The chain is built from TRBV21-1 and TRBJ1-1. TRBV21-1 is an annotated pseudogene. Sequencing was performed on PBMCs, taken in a trial of ipilimumab plus nivolumab as post-transplant consolidation. The CDR3 nucleotides are TGTGCCAGCAGCAAAGGTCGGAGGGGCCACACTGAAGCTTTCTTT. This gives the protein CASSKGRRGHTEAFF.